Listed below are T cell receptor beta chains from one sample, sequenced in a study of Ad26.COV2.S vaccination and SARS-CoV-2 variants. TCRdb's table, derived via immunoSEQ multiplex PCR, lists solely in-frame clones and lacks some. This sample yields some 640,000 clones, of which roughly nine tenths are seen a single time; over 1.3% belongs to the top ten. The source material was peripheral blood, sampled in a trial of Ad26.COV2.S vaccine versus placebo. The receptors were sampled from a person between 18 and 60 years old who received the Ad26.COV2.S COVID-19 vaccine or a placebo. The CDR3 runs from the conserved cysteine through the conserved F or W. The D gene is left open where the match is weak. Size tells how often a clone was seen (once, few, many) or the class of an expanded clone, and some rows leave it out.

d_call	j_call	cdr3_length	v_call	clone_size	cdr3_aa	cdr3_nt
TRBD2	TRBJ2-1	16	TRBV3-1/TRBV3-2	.	CASSKPGGRSYNEQFF	TGTGCCAGCAGCAAACCGGGGGGGCGGTCCTACAATGAGCAGTTCTTC
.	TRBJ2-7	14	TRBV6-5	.	CASSLVARVHEQYF	TGTGCCAGCAGTTTAGTGGCCCGAGTCCACGAGCAGTACTTC
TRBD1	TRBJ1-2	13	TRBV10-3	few	CAISPGTGYGYTF	TGTGCCATCTCCCCCGGGACAGGGTATGGCTACACCTTC
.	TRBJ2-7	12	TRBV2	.	CASTRPAREQYF	TGTGCCAGCACCCGTCCCGCCCGCGAGCAGTACTTC
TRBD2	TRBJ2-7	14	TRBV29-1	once	CSVASGSGGYEQYF	TGCAGCGTTGCCTCGGGTAGCGGGGGCTACGAGCAGTACTTC
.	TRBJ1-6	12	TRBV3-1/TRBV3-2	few	CASSQVASPLHF	TGTGCCAGCAGCCAAGTTGCCTCACCCCTCCACTTT
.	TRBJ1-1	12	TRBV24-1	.	CATSAANTEAFF	TGTGCCACCAGTGCGGCGAACACTGAAGCTTTCTTT
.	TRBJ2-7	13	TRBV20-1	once	CSASRGASYEQYF	TGCAGTGCTAGTAGAGGGGCCTCCTACGAGCAGTACTTC
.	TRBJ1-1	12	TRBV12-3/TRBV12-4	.	CASSSVGTEAFF	TGTGCCAGCAGTTCTGTTGGCACTGAAGCTTTCTTT
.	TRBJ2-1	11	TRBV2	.	CAGRSLAKQFF	TGTGCCGGTCGAAGTCTAGCTAAGCAGTTCTTC
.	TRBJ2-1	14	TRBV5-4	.	CASSLSQGGNEQFF	TGTGCCAGCAGCTTGAGCCAGGGAGGTAATGAGCAGTTCTTC
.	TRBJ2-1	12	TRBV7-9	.	CASSLGRGEQFF	TGTGCCAGCAGCTTAGGTAGAGGAGAGCAGTTCTTC
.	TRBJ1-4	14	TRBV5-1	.	CASRQAAANEKLFF	TGCGCCAGTAGACAGGCGGCGGCTAATGAAAAACTGTTTTTT
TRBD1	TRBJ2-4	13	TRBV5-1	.	CASSLGQGDIQYF	TGCGCCAGCAGCTTGGGACAGGGAGACATTCAGTACTTC